These T cell receptor beta chains were read from a single sample in a study. TCRdb independently ran MiXCR on the 5' RACE reads; one entry per CDR3 protein. The profile shows about 10,000 distinct CDR3 sequences, around a quarter of them singletons. The sample consisted of Tregs sorted from a lymph node. These receptors originate from a female donor with breast cancer. Both conserved end residues are trimmed from each CDR3. Each record gives: J gene, V gene, CDR3 protein.

J gene: TRBJ2-1; V gene: TRBV4-2; CDR3 protein: ASSQATSGSYNEQF
J gene: TRBJ1-5; V gene: TRBV18; CDR3 protein: ASSTDKNQPQH
J gene: TRBJ2-1; V gene: TRBV7-9; CDR3 protein: ASSLPALAGSRNEQF
J gene: TRBJ2-2; V gene: TRBV5-1; CDR3 protein: ATPTSGPNTGELF
J gene: TRBJ2-2; V gene: TRBV19; CDR3 protein: ASSIIRGRTGELF
J gene: TRBJ2-3; V gene: TRBV27; CDR3 protein: ASSRHATDTQY
J gene: TRBJ2-1; V gene: TRBV5-1; CDR3 protein: ASSFPNGYNEQF
J gene: TRBJ1-2; V gene: TRBV9; CDR3 protein: ASSPLGQGYNYGYT
J gene: TRBJ2-7; V gene: TRBV14; CDR3 protein: ASSQWGQGSYEQY
J gene: TRBJ2-3; V gene: TRBV20-1; CDR3 protein: SARRLARTDTQY
J gene: TRBJ1-1; V gene: TRBV18; CDR3 protein: ASSPRTGPGVTEAF
J gene: TRBJ2-1; V gene: TRBV19; CDR3 protein: ATKWGPEQF
J gene: TRBJ2-7; V gene: TRBV20-1; CDR3 protein: SAIGLAVSYEQY
J gene: TRBJ1-5; V gene: TRBV2; CDR3 protein: ASRNTGGAWQPQH
J gene: TRBJ2-2; V gene: TRBV15; CDR3 protein: ATRPTAGGYTGELF
J gene: TRBJ2-1; V gene: TRBV11-3; CDR3 protein: ASSTRAGLMF
J gene: TRBJ2-4; V gene: TRBV20-1; CDR3 protein: SANTGPRGNIQY
J gene: TRBJ2-1; V gene: TRBV6-1; CDR3 protein: ASSDGRGFQGEQF
J gene: TRBJ2-1; V gene: TRBV29-1; CDR3 protein: SARSGGGSYNEQF
J gene: TRBJ2-1; V gene: TRBV5-1; CDR3 protein: ASSTARPGVGYNEQF
J gene: TRBJ2-1; V gene: TRBV20-1; CDR3 protein: SAMGLAAWNEQF
J gene: TRBJ1-3; V gene: TRBV3-1; CDR3 protein: ASSPWANSGNTIY
J gene: TRBJ2-1; V gene: TRBV5-4; CDR3 protein: ASSSPNDNEQF
J gene: TRBJ2-7; V gene: TRBV15; CDR3 protein: ATSRDRGLASSYEQY
J gene: TRBJ1-5; V gene: TRBV20-1; CDR3 protein: SARGESGAGNQPQH
J gene: TRBJ1-2; V gene: TRBV20-1; CDR3 protein: SASPGYGYT
J gene: TRBJ2-3; V gene: TRBV7-9; CDR3 protein: ASSLEADTQY
J gene: TRBJ2-3; V gene: TRBV10-2; CDR3 protein: ASGDRAGTDTQY
J gene: TRBJ2-7; V gene: TRBV7-8; CDR3 protein: ASSLVDYEQY
J gene: TRBJ1-1; V gene: TRBV6-1; CDR3 protein: ATPVQSEAF
J gene: TRBJ2-3; V gene: TRBV29-1; CDR3 protein: SVENRASTDTQY
J gene: TRBJ2-7; V gene: TRBV6-1; CDR3 protein: ASTAGQGSSYEQY
J gene: TRBJ1-5; V gene: TRBV9; CDR3 protein: ASSVGQGDQPQH
J gene: TRBJ1-4; V gene: TRBV6-5; CDR3 protein: ASSTLGTDEKLF
J gene: TRBJ1-1; V gene: TRBV5-1; CDR3 protein: ASSAEAPGRDTEAF